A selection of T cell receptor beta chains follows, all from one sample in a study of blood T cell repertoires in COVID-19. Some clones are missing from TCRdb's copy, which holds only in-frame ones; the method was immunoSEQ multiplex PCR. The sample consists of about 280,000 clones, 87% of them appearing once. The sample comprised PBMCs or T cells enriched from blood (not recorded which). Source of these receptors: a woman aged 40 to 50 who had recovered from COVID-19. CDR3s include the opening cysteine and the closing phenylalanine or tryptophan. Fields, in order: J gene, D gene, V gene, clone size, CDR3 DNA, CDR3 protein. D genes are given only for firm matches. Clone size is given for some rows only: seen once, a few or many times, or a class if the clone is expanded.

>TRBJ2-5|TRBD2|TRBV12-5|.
TGTGCTAGTGCCGACGGCGGGGGGGTGAGAAGAGAGACCCAGTACTTC
CASADGGGVRRETQYF
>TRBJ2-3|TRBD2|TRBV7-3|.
TGTGCCAGCAGTATCGGACTAGCGGCGCATACGCAGTATTTT
CASSIGLAAHTQYF
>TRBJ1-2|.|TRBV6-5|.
TGTGCCAGCAGTTGGGCAAGTACTAACTATGGCTACACCTTC
CASSWASTNYGYTF
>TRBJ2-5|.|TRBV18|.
TGTGCCAGCTCACCACTCCAAAGACAGCCGCAAGAGACCCAGTACTTC
CASSPLQRQPQETQYF
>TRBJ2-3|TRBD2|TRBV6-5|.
TGTGCCAGCCGGACCAGCGGGAGGGCCTGGGATACGCAGTATTTT
CASRTSGRAWDTQYF
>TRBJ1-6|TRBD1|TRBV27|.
TGTGCCAGCAGCGACAGGGGCCCCCTAAATTCACCCCTCCACTTT
CASSDRGPLNSPLHF
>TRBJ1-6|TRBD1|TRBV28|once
TGTGCCAGCAGTCCTCCGGGACAGGGCGGTTCACCCCTCCACTTT
CASSPPGQGGSPLHF
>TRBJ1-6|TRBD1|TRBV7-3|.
TGTGCCAGCAGCTTATACCGCAGGGGGCTGGATTCACCCCTCCACTTT
CASSLYRRGLDSPLHF
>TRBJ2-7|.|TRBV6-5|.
TGTGCCACCCAAGACAGGCCCTACGAGCAGTACTTC
CATQDRPYEQYF
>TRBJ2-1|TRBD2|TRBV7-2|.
TGTGCCAGCAGCTTATCTAGCGGGTTACTGGGTGAGCAGTTCTTC
CASSLSSGLLGEQFF
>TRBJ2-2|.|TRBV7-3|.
TGTGCCAGCAGCCTATGGTACACCGGGGAGCTGTTTTTT
CASSLWYTGELFF
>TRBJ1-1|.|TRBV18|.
TGTGCCAGCTCACTAGTCACGGGGTCAACCGAAGCTTTCTTT
CASSLVTGSTEAFF
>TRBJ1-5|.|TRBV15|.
TGTGCCACCAGCAGGCTTGGTATTGCGGGCAGAATGGGTCAGCCCCAGCATTTT
CATSRLGIAGRMGQPQHF
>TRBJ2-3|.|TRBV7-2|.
TGTGCCAGCACCCCGCGGTCCGTCAGCGATACGCAGTATTTT
CASTPRSVSDTQYF
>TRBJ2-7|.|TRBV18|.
TGTGCCAGCTCACCAGACAGGGACTTCTACGAGCAGTACTTC
CASSPDRDFYEQYF
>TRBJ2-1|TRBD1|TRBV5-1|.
TGCGCCAGCAGCTTGAGACTCTCCGGGACAGGGGGAGGTGAGCAGTTCTTC
CASSLRLSGTGGGEQFF
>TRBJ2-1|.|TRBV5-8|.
TGTGCCAGCAGCTCCACACAGGGAACGTACAATGAGCAGTTCTTC
CASSSTQGTYNEQFF
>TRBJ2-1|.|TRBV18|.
TGTGCCAGCTCACCAGCCGGTGTGACTAGCTCCTACAATGAGCAGTTCTTC
CASSPAGVTSSYNEQFF
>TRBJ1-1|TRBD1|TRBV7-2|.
TGTGCCAGCAGCTTAGAGGGACAGGCGGGTACTGAAGCTTTCTTT
CASSLEGQAGTEAFF
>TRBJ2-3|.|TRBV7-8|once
TGTGCCAGCAGCTTAGCCCAAGATACGCAGTATTTT
CASSLAQDTQYF
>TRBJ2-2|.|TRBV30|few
TGTGCCTGGAGTGGGTCAGGGGCCGGGGAGCTGTTTTTT
CAWSGSGAGELFF
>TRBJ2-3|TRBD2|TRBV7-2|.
TGTGCCAGCAGCGCCCTAGCGGGAGAGTCCACAGATACGCAGTATTTT
CASSALAGESTDTQYF
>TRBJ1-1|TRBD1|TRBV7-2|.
TGTGCCAGCAGCTCCGGACAGGGGGGGCACACTGAAGCTTTCTTT
CASSSGQGGHTEAFF
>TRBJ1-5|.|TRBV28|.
TGTGCCAGCAGACCGCTGGGGGGACGGAATCAGCCCCAGCATTTT
CASRPLGGRNQPQHF
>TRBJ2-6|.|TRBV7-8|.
TGTGCCAGCAGCCCGCCCGAGGCAGCCGGGGCCAACGTCCTGACTTTC
CASSPPEAAGANVLTF